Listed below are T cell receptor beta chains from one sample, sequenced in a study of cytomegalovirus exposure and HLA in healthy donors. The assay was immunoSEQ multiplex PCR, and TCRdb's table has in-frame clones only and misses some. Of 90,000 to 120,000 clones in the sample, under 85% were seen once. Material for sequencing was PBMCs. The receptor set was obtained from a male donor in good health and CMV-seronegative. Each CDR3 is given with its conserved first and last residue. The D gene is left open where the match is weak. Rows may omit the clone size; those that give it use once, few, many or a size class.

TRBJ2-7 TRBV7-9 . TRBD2 TGTGCCAGCAGCAACCCTAGCGGGGGGTCCTACGAGCAGTACTTC CASSNPSGGSYEQYF
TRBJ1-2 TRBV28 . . TGTGCCAGCAGTTTAAGTGGGGGGTCTAAGGGCTACACCTTC CASSLSGGSKGYTF
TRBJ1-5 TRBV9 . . TGTGCCAGCAGCGTAGGAGGAAGCAATCAGCCCCAGCATTTT CASSVGGSNQPQHF
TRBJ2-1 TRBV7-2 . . TGTGCCAGCAGCTTCCCCCGGGACAAGGAGCAGTTCTTC CASSFPRDKEQFF
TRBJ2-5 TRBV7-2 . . TGTGCCAGCAGCTTGGAGAGGCTTGGGGAGCAGTACTTC CASSLERLGEQYF
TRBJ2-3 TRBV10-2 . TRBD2 TGCGCCAGCAGTTTAGCGGGAGGGAGTGCAGATACGCAGTATTTT CASSLAGGSADTQYF
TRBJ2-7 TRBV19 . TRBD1 TGTGCCAGTAGTAAGGACAGGTACGGATACGAGCAGTACTTC CASSKDRYGYEQYF
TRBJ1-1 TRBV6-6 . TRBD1 TGTGCCAGCAGATACCAACAGGGGAGTATCACTGAAGCTTTCTTT CASRYQQGSITEAFF
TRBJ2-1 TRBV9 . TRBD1 TGTGCCAGCAGCTTCCGGACAGGGGGCGCTAATGATGAGCAGTTCTTC CASSFRTGGANDEQFF
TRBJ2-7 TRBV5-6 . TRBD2 TGTGCCAGCAGCTCCGGTGCGGGAGAAGGCGAGCAGTACTTC CASSSGAGEGEQYF
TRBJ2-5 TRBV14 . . TGTGCCAGCAGCCAAGATCTAGGAAGAGAGACCCAGTACTTC CASSQDLGRETQYF
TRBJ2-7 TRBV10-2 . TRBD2 TGCGCCAGCAGTGAGCACGTAGCGGGAAGCTCCTACGAGCAGTACTTC CASSEHVAGSSYEQYF
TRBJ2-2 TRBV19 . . TGTGCCAGTAGCCTTCTTACTAGGACCGGGGAGCTGTTTTTT CASSLLTRTGELFF
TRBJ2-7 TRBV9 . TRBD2 TGTGCCAGCAGCGCCGGGGACTACAGTTACGAGCAGTACTTC CASSAGDYSYEQYF
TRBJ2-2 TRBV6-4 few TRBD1 TGTGCCAGCAGTAAGGGACAGGGTAGCACCGGGGAGCTGTTTTTT CASSKGQGSTGELFF
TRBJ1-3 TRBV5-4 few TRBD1 TGTGCCAGCAGTGCGACAGGGAACTCTGGAAACACCATATATTTT CASSATGNSGNTIYF
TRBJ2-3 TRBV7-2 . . TGTGCCAGCAGCTTTAGTTCGAGCACAGATACGCAGTATTTT CASSFSSSTDTQYF
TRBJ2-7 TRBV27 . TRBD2 TGTGCCAGCAGTGTAACTAGCGGGGGATTCTACGAGCAGTACTTC CASSVTSGGFYEQYF
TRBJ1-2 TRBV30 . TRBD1 TGTGCCTGTTCACTTCTCGGGACAGGGGGCGCCTATGGCTACACCTTC CACSLLGTGGAYGYTF
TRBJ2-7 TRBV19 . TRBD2 TGTGCCAGTAGTATATGGACTAGCGGGAGCGAGCAGTACTTC CASSIWTSGSEQYF
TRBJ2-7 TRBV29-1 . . TGCAGCGTTGAGGGCGGGACCCCCTACGAGCAGTACTTC CSVEGGTPYEQYF
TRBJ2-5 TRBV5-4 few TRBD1 TGTGCCAGCAGCCTCAGACAGGGGAGTGGTGAGACCCAGTACTTC CASSLRQGSGETQYF
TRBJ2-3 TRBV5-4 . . TGTGCCAGCAGCTTGGCCAAATCGCGGAGCACAGATACGCAGTATTTT CASSLAKSRSTDTQYF
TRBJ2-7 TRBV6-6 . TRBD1 TGTGCCAGCAGTTTGGGACAGGGGATCACAAAGGGATTC CASSLGQGITKGF
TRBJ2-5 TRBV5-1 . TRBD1 TGCGCCAGCAGCTTGGGGGGACAGGGGGTTCAAGAGACCCAGTACTTC CASSLGGQGVQETQYF
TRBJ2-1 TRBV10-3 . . TGTGCCATCAGTGAACTCCATCGAGAGCAGTTCTTC CAISELHREQFF
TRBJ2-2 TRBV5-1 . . TGCGCCAGCGGGCGGGGAGCGGAGGCCGGGGAGCTGTTTTTT CASGRGAEAGELFF
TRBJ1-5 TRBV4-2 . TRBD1 TGTGCCAGCAGCCCTCGGGACAGTCGCAATCAGCCCCAGCATTTT CASSPRDSRNQPQHF
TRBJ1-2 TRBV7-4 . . TGTGCCAGCAGTCTTGACAGCTCGGGCGGCGCCTTC CASSLDSSGGAF
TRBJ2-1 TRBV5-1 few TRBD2 TGCGCCAGCAGCTTGGTGGTTAGCGGGGGCAATGAGCAGTTCTTC CASSLVVSGGNEQFF
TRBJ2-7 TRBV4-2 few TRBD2 TGTGCCAGCAGACTCGGACTAGTCGATTCCTACGAGCAGTACTTC CASRLGLVDSYEQYF
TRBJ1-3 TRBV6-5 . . TGTGCCAGCAGTTACTCGACGCGGCGCTCTGGAAACACCATATATTTT CASSYSTRRSGNTIYF
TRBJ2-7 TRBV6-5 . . TGTGCCAGCAGTCAGGTCAGGGCCTCCGAGCAGTACTTC CASSQVRASEQYF
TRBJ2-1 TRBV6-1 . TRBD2 TGTGCCAGCAGCCCCGGGACTAGCGTTTACAATGAGCAGTTCTTC CASSPGTSVYNEQFF
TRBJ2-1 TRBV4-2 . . TGTGCCAGCAGCCAAGACCCCAGGAACAATGAGCAGTTCTTC CASSQDPRNNEQFF
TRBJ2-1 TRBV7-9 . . TGTGCCAGCTCACGGAGGAATGAGCAGTTCTTC CASSRRNEQFF
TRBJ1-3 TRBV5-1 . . TGCGCCAGCAGCTTGAATGGAGTTCAGAGCTCTGGAAACACCATATATTTT CASSLNGVQSSGNTIYF
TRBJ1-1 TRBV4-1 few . TGCGCCAGCAGCGAAGGTCACAGGGATACTGAAGCTTTCTTT CASSEGHRDTEAFF
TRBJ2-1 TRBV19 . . TGTGCCAGTAGTATTCCCGGGGTCTGTAGTGAGCAGTTCTTC CASSIPGVCSEQFF
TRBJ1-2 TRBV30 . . TGTGCCTGGAGTGAAGGGGCAGGCTACACCTTC CAWSEGAGYTF
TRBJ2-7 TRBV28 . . TGTGCCAGCAGTTCCTCCCGGCATAGACAGGTCTACGAGCAGTACTTC CASSSSRHRQVYEQYF
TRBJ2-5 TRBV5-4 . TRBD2 TGTGCCAGCAGGGCTAGCGGCCAAGAGACCCAGTACTTC CASRASGQETQYF
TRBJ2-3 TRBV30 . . TGTGCCTGGAGTGTAAGGCAGGGCACAGATACGCAGTATTTT CAWSVRQGTDTQYF
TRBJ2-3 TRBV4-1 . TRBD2 TGCGCCAGCAGCCTTCAGTCCGGGACTAGCGGTTTCACAGATACGCAGTATTTT CASSLQSGTSGFTDTQYF
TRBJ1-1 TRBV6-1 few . TGTGCCAGCAGTGGGCAGGGGTTATTCACTGAAGCTTTCTTT CASSGQGLFTEAFF